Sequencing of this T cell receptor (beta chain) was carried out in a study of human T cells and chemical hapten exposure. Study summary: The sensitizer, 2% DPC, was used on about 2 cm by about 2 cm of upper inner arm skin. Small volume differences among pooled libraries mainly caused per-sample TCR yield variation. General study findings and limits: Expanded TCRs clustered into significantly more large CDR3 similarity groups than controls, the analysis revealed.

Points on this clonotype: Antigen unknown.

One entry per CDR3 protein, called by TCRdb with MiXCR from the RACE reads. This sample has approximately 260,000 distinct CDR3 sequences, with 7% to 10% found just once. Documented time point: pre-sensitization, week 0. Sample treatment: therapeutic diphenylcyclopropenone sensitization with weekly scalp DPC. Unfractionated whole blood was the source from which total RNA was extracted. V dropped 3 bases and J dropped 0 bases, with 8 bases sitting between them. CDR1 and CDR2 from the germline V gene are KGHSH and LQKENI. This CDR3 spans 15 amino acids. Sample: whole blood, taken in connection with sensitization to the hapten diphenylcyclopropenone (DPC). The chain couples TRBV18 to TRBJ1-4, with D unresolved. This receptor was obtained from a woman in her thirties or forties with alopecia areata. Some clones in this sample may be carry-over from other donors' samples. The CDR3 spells CASSPPGATNEKLFF. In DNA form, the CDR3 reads TGTGCCAGCTCACCGCCGGGAGCAACTAATGAAAAACTGTTTTTT.